This T cell receptor beta chain is drawn from a study of T cell changes during pregnancy in multiple sclerosis (dated by TCRdb to between 2018 and 2021). Describing the broader study: In women with multiple sclerosis, the researchers looked at how the T cell repertoire shifted as pregnancy progressed.

Library preparation was by the immunoSEQ multiplex PCR assay. As stored in TCRdb, this immuneACCESS dataset retains in-frame rearrangements with V and J assigned. A fraction of the clones does not appear; measured against another copy, unresolved V genes explain less than half of the discrepancy, and the remainder lacks a known reason. The sample has about 68,000 clones on record, just over 90% of them singletons. The top ten clonotypes cover more than 1.4% of the sample. From a lookup of the germline V gene, CDR1 and CDR2 are SNHLY and FYNNEI. Deletion took 2 bases off V and 3 bases off J, with a span of 11 bases between the germline ends. The CDR3 holds 15 amino acids from the cysteine to the phenylalanine. Only the CDR3 DNA stays, 45 bases, in frame from base 1. This clone was recorded a few times. No antigen is known for it. No qualities accompany the bases; no much larger clone lies one base away.

This sequence was found in a female donor with multiple sclerosis, enrolled in a pregnancy study. The chain couples TRBV2 to TRBJ1-5; the D gene remains uncertain. The specimen was peripheral blood, collected in the third trimester of pregnancy. The CDR3 corresponds to CASSENSTPNQPQHF. The DNA sequence is TGTGCCAGCAGTGAAAACAGCACCCCCAATCAGCCCCAGCATTTT.